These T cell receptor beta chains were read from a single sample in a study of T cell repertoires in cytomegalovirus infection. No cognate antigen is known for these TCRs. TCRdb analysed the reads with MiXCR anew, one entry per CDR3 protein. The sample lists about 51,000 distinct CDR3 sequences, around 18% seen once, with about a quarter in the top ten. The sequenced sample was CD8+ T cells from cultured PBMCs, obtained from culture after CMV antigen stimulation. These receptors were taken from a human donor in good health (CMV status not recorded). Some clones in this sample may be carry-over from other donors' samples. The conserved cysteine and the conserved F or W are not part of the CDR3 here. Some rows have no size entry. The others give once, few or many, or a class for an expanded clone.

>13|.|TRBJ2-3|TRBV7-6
ASSLAPTETDTQY
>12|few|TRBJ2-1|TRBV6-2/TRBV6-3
ASGPLSSYNEQF
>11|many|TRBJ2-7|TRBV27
ASAGTTVYEQY
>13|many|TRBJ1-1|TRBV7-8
ASSYRGASNTEAF
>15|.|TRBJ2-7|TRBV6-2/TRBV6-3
ASSPLNKIRGHYEQY
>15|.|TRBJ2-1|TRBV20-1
SARPWKTSGPDNEQF
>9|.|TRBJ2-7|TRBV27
ATTRGYEQY
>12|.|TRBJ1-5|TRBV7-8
ASSTGQGGQPQH
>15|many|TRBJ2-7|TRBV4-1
ASSQVGGLAENYEQY
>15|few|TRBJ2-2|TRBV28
ASSAKVIRVDTGELF
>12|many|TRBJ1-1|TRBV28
ASSLLRWGTEAF
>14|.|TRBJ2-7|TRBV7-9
ASSLQISGGSHEQY
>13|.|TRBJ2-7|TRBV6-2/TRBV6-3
ASSYLRTTSYEQY
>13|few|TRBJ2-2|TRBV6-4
ASSITGADTGELF
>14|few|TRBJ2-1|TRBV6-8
ASRRWTASSYNEQF
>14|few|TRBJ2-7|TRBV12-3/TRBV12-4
ASSKSLAGDPYEQY
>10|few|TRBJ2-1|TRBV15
ATSRDRDEQF
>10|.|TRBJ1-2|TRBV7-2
ASSSDNYGYT
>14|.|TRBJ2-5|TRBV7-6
ASSQEPGNFKETQY
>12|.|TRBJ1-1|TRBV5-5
ASSFRLGYTEAF
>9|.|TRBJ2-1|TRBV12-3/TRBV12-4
ASSLANEQF
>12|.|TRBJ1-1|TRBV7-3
ASSPGGAGTEAF
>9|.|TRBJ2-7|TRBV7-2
ASVLGFEQY
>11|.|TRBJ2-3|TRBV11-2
ASSLEAGNTQY
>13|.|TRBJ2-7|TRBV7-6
ASSLDGGRSYEQY
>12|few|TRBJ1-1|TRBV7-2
ASRTRVGNTEAF
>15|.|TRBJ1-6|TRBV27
ASSNRDTSSYNSPLH
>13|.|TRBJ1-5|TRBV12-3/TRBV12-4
ASSPLDRYNQPQH
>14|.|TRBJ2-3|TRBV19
ASSITSGARTDTQY
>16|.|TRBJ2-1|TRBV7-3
ASSLSPPGNPLYNEQF
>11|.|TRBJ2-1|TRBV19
ASSLTSGGVQF
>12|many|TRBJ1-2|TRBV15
ATSTRDSNYGYT
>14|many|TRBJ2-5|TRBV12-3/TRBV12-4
ASSTRLALDQETQY
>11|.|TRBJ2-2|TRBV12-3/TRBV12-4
ASMWRNTGELF
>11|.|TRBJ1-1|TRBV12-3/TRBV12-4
ASSHTSNTEAF
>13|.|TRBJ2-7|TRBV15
ATSTRDSRSYEQY
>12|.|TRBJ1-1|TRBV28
ASTLTVFATEAF
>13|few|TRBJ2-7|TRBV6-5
ASSYSATHSYEQY
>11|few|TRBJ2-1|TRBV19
ASSMGGYNEQF
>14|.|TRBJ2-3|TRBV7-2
ASNLLAGLFTDTQY
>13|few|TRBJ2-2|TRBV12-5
ASGSGAANTGELF
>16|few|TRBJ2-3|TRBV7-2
ASSLVWGGTLNTDTQY
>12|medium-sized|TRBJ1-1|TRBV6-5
ASSYSDQNTEAF
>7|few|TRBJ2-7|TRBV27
ASKYEQY
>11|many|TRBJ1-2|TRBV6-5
ASKSTGFYGYT
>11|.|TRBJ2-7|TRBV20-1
SARGALDYEQY
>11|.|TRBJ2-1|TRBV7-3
ASSRVGQPEQF
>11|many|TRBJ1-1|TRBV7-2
ASSLTGVREAF
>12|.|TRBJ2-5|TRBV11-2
ASRPSGTQETQY
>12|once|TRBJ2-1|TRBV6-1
ASTPGGMYNEQF
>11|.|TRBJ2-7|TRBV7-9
ASSAQTSVEQY
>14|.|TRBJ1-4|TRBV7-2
ASSLVSVTANEKLF
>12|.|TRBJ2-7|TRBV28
ASGLGAGSNEQY
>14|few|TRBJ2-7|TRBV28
ASSLSTTGISYEQY